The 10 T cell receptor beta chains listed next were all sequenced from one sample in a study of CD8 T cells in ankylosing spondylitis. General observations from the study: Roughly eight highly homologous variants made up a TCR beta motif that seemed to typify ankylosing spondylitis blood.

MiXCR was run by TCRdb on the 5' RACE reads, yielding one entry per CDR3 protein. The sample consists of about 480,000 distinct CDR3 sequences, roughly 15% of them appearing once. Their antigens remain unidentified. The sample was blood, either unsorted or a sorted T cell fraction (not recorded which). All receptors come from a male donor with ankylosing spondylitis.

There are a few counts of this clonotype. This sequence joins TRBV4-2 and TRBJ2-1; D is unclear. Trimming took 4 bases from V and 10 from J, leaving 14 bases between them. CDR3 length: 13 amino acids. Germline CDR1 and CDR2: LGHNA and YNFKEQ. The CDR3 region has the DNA TGTGCCAGCAGCCTTGGTATTAGGTTAGAGCAGTTCTTC. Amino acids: CASSLGIRLEQFF.

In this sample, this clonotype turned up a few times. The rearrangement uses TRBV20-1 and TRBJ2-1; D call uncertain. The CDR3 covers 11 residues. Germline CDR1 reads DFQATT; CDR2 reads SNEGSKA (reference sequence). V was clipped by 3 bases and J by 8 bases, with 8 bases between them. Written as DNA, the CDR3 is TGCAGTGCTAGCTCCCGCGATGAGCAGTTCTTC. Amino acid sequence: CSASSRDEQFF.

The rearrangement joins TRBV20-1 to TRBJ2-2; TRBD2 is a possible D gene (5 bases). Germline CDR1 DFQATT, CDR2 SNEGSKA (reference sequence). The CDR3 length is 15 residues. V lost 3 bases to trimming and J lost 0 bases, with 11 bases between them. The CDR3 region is CSARLGRANTGELFF. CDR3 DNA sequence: TGCAGTGCTAGGTTAGGGCGGGCGAACACCGGGGAGCTGTTTTTT.

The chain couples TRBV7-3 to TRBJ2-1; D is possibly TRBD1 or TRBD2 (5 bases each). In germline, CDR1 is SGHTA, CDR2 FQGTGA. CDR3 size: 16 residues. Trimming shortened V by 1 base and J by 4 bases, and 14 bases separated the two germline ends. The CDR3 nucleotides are TGTGCCAGCAGCTTAAGGGGCGGAGGTGTTTACAATGAGCAGTTCTTC. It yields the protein CASSLRGGGVYNEQFF.

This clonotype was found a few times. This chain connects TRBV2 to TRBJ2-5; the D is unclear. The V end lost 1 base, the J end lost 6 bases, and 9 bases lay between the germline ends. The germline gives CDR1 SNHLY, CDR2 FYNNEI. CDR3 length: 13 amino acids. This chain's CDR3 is CASSEGFRQTQYF. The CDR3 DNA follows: TGTGCCAGCAGTGAAGGCTTCCGACAGACCCAGTACTTC.

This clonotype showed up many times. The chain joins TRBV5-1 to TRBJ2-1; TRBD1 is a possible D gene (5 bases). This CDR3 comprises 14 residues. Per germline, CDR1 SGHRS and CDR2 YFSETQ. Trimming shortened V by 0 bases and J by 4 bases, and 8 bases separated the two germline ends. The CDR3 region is CASSLDNRYNEQFF. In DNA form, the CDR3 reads TGCGCCAGCAGCTTGGACAACAGGTACAATGAGCAGTTCTTC.

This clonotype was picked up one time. This chain's CDR3 is CASSGAGGRTYNEQFF. CDR3 DNA sequence: TGTGCCAGCAGCGGGGCAGGGGGGCGGACCTACAATGAGCAGTTCTTC. This chain joins TRBV2 and TRBJ2-1; D might be TRBD1 (7 bases). The CDR3 extends over 16 amino acids. From germline, CDR1 is SNHLY and CDR2 FYNNEI. V lost 6 bases to trimming and J lost 2 bases, with 17 bases between them.

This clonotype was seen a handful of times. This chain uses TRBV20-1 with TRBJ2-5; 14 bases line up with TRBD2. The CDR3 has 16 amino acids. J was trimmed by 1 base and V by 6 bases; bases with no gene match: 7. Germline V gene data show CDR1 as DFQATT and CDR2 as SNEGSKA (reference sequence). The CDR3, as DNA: TGCAGTGCCCGGACTAGCGGGAGGCTCCCCCAAGAGACCCAGTACTTC. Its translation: CSARTSGRLPQETQYF.

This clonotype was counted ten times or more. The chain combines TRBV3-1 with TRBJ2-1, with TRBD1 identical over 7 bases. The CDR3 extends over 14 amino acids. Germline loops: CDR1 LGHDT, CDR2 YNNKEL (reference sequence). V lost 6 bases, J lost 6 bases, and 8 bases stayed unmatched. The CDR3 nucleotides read TGTGCCAGCAGGCGAGAGGGGGCTGGCAATGAGCAGTTCTTC. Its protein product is CASRREGAGNEQFF.

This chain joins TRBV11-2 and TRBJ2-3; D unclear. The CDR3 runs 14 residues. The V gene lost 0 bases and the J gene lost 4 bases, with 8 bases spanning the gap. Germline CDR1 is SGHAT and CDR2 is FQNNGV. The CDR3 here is CASSLDRAADTQYF. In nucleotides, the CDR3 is TGTGCCAGCAGCTTAGATCGGGCGGCAGATACGCAGTATTTT.